Listed below are T cell receptor beta chains from one sample, sequenced in a study of cytomegalovirus exposure and HLA in healthy donors. Clones were read by immunoSEQ multiplex PCR, and TCRdb kept only the in-frame ones, dropping some. The repertoire has some 180,000 clones, roughly 86% of them found once; the top ten carry around 7.2%. Sequenced material: PBMCs. The receptors were sampled from a man aged 25-45 years in good health and CMV-seropositive. CDR3s include the opening cysteine and the closing phenylalanine or tryptophan. A D gene is named only where the DNA matches it firmly. For some rows the clone size is stated as once, few or many, or as a class when expanded; others skip it.

TRBD2 | TRBJ2-5 | - | TRBV5-4 | 16 | TGTGCCAGCAGCTCTCCCCAAACTAGCGGCCAAGAGACCCAGTACTTC | CASSSPQTSGQETQYF
- | TRBJ2-7 | few | TRBV4-1 | 8 | TGCGCCAGCAGCCATGGGAGTTGG | CASSHGSW
- | TRBJ1-5 | - | TRBV7-2 | 14 | TGTGCCAGCAGCTTTCAAGGTATGGATCAGCCCCAGCATTTT | CASSFQGMDQPQHF
- | TRBJ2-7 | - | TRBV6-5 | 13 | TGTGCCAGCAGTTACTCGAGAGGATCTGGGCAGTACTTC | CASSYSRGSGQYF
- | TRBJ2-7 | - | TRBV6-5 | 11 | TGTGCCAGCAGTTACGTCGAAGAGCAGTACTTC | CASSYVEEQYF
TRBD2 | TRBJ2-5 | - | TRBV11-1 | 16 | TGTGCCAGCAGCTTAGTCCTAGCGGGACCCCAAGAGACCCAGTACTTC | CASSLVLAGPQETQYF
TRBD2 | TRBJ2-2 | - | TRBV29-1 | 14 | TGCAGCGTTGTACCTAGCGGGAGTCCCCGGGAGCTGTTTTTT | CSVVPSGSPRELFF
- | TRBJ2-5 | - | TRBV27 | 16 | TGTGCCAGCAGTTTACAGGGTAGGGGGGGGGAAGAGACCCAGTACTTC | CASSLQGRGGEETQYF
- | TRBJ2-1 | - | TRBV29-1 | 11 | TGCAGCGTCCCGGCTACGAATGAGCAGTTCTTC | CSVPATNEQFF
- | TRBJ1-2 | - | TRBV4-2 | 13 | TGTGCCAGCAGCCAAGAGTCGGTGGACGGCTACACCTTC | CASSQESVDGYTF
- | TRBJ2-7 | once | TRBV5-1 | 16 | TGCGCCAGCAGCTTGGCAGCAGGGATCATCTCCTACGAGCAGTACTTC | CASSLAAGIISYEQYF
TRBD2 | TRBJ2-3 | - | TRBV9 | 14 | TGTGCCAGCAGCGTAGGACTAGCGGGCAATACGCAGTATTTT | CASSVGLAGNTQYF
TRBD1 | TRBJ1-1 | - | TRBV6-4 | 16 | TGTGCCAGCAGACCAGGACAGGCCGGAGGGAACACTGAAGCTTTCTTT | CASRPGQAGGNTEAFF
TRBD1 | TRBJ2-7 | - | TRBV15 | 16 | TGTGCCACCAGCAGGCTTAGGACAGGAAGCTCCTACGAGCAGTACTTC | CATSRLRTGSSYEQYF
- | TRBJ2-1 | - | TRBV28 | 11 | TGTGCCAGCAGTCACCGGTATGAGCAGTTCTTC | CASSHRYEQFF
- | TRBJ2-7 | - | TRBV13 | 18 | TGTGCCAGCAGCGGAACACCCGCTCTAGGCCCCTCCCCCTACGAGCAGTACTTC | CASSGTPALGPSPYEQYF
TRBD1 | TRBJ2-7 | - | TRBV7-9 | 15 | TGTGCCAGCAGCTTAATGGACAGGGGGGACTACGAGCAGTACTTC | CASSLMDRGDYEQYF
TRBD2 | TRBJ2-1 | - | TRBV11-3 | 17 | TGTGCCAGCAGCTTAGATGGTTCTAGCGGGAGTATCAATGAGCAGTTCTTC | CASSLDGSSGSINEQFF